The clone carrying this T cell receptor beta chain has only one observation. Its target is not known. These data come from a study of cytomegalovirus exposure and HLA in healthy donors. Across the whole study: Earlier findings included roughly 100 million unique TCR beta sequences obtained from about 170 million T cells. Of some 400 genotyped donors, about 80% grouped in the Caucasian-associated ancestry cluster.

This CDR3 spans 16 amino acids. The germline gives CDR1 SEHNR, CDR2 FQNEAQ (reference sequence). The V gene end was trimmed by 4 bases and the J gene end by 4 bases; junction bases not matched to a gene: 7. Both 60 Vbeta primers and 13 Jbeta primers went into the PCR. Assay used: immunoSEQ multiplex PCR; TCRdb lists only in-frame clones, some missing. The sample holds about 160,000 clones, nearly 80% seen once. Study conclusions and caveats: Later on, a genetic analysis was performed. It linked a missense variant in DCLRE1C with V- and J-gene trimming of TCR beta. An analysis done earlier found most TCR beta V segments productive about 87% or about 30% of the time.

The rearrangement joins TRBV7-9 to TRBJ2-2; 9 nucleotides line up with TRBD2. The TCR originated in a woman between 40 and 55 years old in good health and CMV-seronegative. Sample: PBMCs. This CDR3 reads CASSSPLAGTTGELFF. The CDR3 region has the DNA TGTGCCAGCAGCTCCCCTCTAGCGGGGACCACCGGGGAGCTGTTTTTT.